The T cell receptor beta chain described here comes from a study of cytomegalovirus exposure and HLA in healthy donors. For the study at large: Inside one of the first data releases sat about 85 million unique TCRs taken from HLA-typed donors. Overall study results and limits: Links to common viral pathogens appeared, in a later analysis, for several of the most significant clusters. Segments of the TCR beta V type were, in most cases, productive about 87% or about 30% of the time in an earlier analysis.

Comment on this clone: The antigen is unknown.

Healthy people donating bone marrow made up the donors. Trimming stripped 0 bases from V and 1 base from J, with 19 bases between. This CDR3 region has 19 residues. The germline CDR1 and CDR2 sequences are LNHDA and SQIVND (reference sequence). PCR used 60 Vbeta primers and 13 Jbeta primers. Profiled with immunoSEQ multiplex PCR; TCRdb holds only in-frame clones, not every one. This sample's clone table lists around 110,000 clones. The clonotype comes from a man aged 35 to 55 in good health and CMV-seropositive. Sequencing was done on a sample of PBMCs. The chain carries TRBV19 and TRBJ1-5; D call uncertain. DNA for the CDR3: TGTGCCAGTAGTATAGATCTAACAGCCCCGCAATCGAGCAATCAGCCCCAGCATTTT. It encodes CASSIDLTAPQSSNQPQHF.